The next 10 T cell receptor beta chains were all read from a single sample in a study of blood T cell repertoires in COVID-19. TCRdb's copy holds only in-frame clones and misses some; the assay was immunoSEQ multiplex PCR. This table holds about 200,000 clones, around four fifths found once. The sequencing sample was made of PBMCs or T cells enriched from blood (not recorded which). The receptors were sampled from a man aged 35 to 55 who had recovered from COVID-19.

This chain uses TRBV7-9 with TRBJ2-3, with 9 bases fitting TRBD2. In germline, CDR1 is SEHNR, CDR2 FQNEAQ (reference sequence). J was trimmed by 2 bases and V by 7 bases; bases with no gene match: 7. The CDR3 covers 15 residues. CDR3 DNA: TGTGCCAGCATCTGGCTAGCGGGGATCACAGATACGCAGTATTTT. Amino acids: CASIWLAGITDTQYF. The whole variable domain, filled in from reference TRBV7-9 and TRBJ2-3, reads DTGVSQNPRHKITKRGQNVTFRCDPISEHNRLYWYRQTLGQGPEFLTYFQNEAQLEKSRLLSDRFSAERPKGSFSTLEIQRTEQGDSAMYLCASIWLAGITDTQYFGPGTRLTVL.

The V gene is TRBV7-9, the J gene TRBJ1-1; D call uncertain. Per the germline V gene, CDR1 is SEHNR and CDR2 is FQNEAQ (reference sequence). V was cut by 1 base and J by 5 bases, with 8 bases left in between. This CDR3 is 13 amino acids long. DNA of the CDR3: TGTGCCAGCAGCTTAGGTGCGATGACTGAAGCTTTCTTT. Protein product: CASSLGAMTEAFF.

The rearrangement uses TRBV9 and TRBJ1-5, with a weak D call TRBD1 (6 bases). The V gene's germline CDR1 is SGDLS and CDR2 YYNGEE. The ends were cut back, 0 bases at V and 0 bases at J, with 7 bases in the middle. This CDR3 has 15 residues. DNA for the CDR3: TGTGCCAGCAGCGTAGGGGACATTAGCAATCAGCCCCAGCATTTT. It translates to CASSVGDISNQPQHF.

The chain joins TRBV3-1 (or the pseudogene TRBV3-2) to TRBJ1-5; 7 bases are a match to TRBD1. The CDR3 consists of 14 residues. Germline CDR1 reads LGHDT; CDR2 reads YNNKEL (reference sequence). J gave up 7 bases and V 4 bases, and 7 bases lay outside the gene matches. In DNA, the CDR3 is TGTGCCAGCAGCCTAAACAGGGGAGGCCAGCCCCAGCATTTT. Translation gives CASSLNRGGQPQHF.

This chain joins TRBV2 and TRBJ1-1, with a tentative D call TRBD1 (5 bases). V lost 4 bases and J lost 6, with 30 bases in between. The CDR3 sequence is 19 residues long. Germline assignment: CDR1 SNHLY and CDR2 FYNNEI. The chain's CDR3 is CASSGPGSLPGALNSEAFF. CDR3 in DNA: TGTGCCAGCAGTGGTCCCGGGAGCTTGCCCGGGGCCCTGAATTCTGAAGCTTTCTTT.

For the CDR3, the DNA is TGTGCCTGGAGTGGAACTCCCAGCACAGATACGCAGTATTTT. It is translated as CAWSGTPSTDTQYF. V usage is TRBV30 and J usage is TRBJ2-3; no clear D gene. Germline V gene data show CDR1 as GTSNPN and CDR2 as SVGIG (reference sequence). The CDR3 consists of 14 residues. V was shortened by 1 base and J by 0 bases, with 8 bases between the two germline ends.

This clone was counted once. The chain has TRBV5-1 and TRBJ1-2; no firm D call. The CDR3 spans 14 residues. Germline lookup yields CDR1 SGHRS and CDR2 YFSETQ. The ends were cut back, 2 bases at V and 1 base at J, with 9 bases in the middle. CDR3: CASSFGGDNYGYTF. The CDR3 DNA sequence: TGCGCCAGCAGCTTCGGCGGAGATAACTATGGCTACACCTTC.

This clone was seen only once. The CDR3 DNA follows: TGTGCCTGGAGTAGGACAGGGGGCGGGGAGCTGTTTTTT. Amino acids: CAWSRTGGGELFF. The rearrangement joins TRBV30 to TRBJ2-2, with 10 bases lining up with TRBD1. Trimming cost V 2 bases and J 7 bases; bases outside gene matches: 1. The CDR3 extends over 13 amino acids. The V gene's germline CDR1 is GTSNPN and CDR2 SVGIG (reference sequence).

This rearrangement joins TRBV4-2 to TRBJ2-1; 8 positions match TRBD2. Germline V gives CDR1 LGHNA, CDR2 YNFKEQ. CDR3 length: 16 residues. J lost 6 bases, V lost 4 bases, and 11 bases had no gene match. The CDR3 DNA reads as TGTGCCAGCAGCCCGGGGGGGTCCAGAGGGGGCAATGAGCAGTTCTTC. It codes for CASSPGGSRGGNEQFF.

The rearrangement joins TRBV18 to TRBJ2-3, with 9 bases identical to TRBD2. This CDR3 is built from 15 residues. CDR1 and CDR2 from the germline V gene are KGHSH and LQKENI. V lost 5 bases, J lost 6 bases, and 9 bases stayed unmatched. The CDR3 loop is CASSRPGLAFDTQYF. The CDR3 coding sequence is TGTGCCAGCTCAAGACCGGGACTAGCTTTTGATACGCAGTATTTT.